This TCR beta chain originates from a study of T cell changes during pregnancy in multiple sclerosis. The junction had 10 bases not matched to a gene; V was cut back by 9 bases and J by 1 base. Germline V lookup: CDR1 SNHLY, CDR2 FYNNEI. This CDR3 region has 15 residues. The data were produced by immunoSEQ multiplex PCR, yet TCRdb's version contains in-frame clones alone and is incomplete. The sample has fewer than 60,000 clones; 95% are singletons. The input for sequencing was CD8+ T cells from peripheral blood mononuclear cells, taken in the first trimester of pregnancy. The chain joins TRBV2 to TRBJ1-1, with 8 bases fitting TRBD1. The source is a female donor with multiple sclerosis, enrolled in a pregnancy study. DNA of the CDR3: TGTGCCAGGAAAGGGCCCGGGACAGGGAACACTGAAGCTTTCTTT. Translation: CARKGPGTGNTEAFF. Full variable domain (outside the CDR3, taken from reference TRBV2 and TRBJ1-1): EPEVTQTPSHQVTQMGQEVILRCVPISNHLYFYWYRQILGQKVEFLVSFYNNEISEKSEIFDDQFSVERPDGSNFTLKIRSTKLEDSAMYFCARKGPGTGNTEAFFGQGTRLTVV.